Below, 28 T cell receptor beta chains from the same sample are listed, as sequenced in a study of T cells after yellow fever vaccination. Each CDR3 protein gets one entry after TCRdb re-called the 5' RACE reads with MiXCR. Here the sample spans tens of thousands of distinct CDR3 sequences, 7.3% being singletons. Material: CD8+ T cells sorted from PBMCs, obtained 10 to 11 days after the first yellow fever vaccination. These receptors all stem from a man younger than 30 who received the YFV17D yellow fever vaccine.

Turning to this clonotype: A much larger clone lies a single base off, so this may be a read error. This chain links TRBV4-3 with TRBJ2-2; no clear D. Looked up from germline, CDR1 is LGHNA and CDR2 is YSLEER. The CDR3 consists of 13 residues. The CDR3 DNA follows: TGCGCCTGCAGCCAAGTGCCCCCCGGGGAGCTGTTTTTT. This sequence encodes CACSQVPPGELFF.

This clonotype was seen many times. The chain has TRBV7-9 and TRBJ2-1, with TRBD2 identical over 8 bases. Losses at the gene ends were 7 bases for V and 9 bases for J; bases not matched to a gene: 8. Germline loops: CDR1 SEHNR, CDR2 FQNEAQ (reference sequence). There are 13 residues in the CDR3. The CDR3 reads CASTGTSGGEQFF. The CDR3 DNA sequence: TGTGCCAGCACCGGGACTAGTGGTGGTGAGCAGTTCTTC.

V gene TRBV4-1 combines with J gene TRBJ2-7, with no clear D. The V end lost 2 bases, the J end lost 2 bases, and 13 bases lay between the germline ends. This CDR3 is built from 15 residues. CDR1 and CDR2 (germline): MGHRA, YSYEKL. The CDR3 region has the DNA TGCGCCAGCAGCCAATCGCTTACAGATCCCTACGAGCAGTACTTC. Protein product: CASSQSLTDPYEQYF.

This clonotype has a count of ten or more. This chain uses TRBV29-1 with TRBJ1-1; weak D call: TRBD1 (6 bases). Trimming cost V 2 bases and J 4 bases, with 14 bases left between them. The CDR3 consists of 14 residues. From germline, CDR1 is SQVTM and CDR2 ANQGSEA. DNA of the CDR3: TGCAGCGTTGAAAAGGGGGATGTGTTCACTGAAGCTTTCTTT. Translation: CSVEKGDVFTEAFF.

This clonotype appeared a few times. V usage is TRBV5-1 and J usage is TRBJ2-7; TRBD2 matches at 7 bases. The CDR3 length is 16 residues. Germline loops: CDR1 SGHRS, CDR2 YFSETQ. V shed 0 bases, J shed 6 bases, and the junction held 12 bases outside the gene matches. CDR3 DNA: TGCGCCAGCAGCTTGGCCTCCGGGACTAATCGCCCCGAGCAGTACTTC. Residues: CASSLASGTNRPEQYF.

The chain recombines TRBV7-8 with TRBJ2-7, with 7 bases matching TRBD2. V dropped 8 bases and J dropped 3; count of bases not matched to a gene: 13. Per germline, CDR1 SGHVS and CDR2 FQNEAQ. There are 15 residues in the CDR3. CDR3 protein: CASRASRGGHYEQYF. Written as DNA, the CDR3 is TGTGCCAGCCGGGCGTCTCGCGGGGGTCACTACGAGCAGTACTTC.

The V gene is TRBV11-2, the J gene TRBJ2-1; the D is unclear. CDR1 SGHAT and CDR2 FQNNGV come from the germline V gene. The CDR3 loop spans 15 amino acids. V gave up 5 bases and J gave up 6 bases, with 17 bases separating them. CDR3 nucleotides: TGTGCCAGCAGCCCTCCTGGGATAAGAGTCAATGAGCAGTTCTTC. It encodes CASSPPGIRVNEQFF.

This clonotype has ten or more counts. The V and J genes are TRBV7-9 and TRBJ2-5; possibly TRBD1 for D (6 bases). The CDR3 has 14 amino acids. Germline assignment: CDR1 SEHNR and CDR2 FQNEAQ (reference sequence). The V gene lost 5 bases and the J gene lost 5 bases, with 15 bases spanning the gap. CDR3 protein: CASSPRDTFETQYF. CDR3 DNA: TGTGCCAGCAGCCCCCGGGACACTTTTGAGACCCAGTACTTC.

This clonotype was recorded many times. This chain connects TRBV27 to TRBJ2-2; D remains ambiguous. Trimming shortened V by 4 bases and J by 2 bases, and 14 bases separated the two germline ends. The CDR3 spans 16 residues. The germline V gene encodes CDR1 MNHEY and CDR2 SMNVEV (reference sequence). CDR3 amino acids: CASSSYVQANTGELFF. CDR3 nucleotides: TGTGCCAGCAGTTCCTATGTGCAGGCAAACACCGGGGAGCTGTTTTTT.

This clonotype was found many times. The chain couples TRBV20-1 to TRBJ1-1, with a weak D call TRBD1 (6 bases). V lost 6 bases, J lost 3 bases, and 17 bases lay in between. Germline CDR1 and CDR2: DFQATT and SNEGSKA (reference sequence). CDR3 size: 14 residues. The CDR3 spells CSARMGHRDTEAFF. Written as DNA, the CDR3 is TGCAGTGCGCGAATGGGGCACAGGGACACTGAAGCTTTCTTT.

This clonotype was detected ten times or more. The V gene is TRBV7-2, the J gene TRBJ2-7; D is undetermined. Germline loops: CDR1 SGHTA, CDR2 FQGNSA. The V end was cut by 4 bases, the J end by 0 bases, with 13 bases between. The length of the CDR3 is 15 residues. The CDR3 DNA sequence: TGTGCCAGCAGCTCTTCGTTCCTGGGCTCCTACGAGCAGTACGTC. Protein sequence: CASSSSFLGSYEQYV.

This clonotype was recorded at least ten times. This chain's CDR3 is CASSDAGDRPGSYNEQFF. CDR3 in DNA: TGCGCCAGCAGTGATGCGGGGGACCGACCTGGCTCCTACAATGAGCAGTTCTTC. The chain links TRBV10-1 to TRBJ2-1; 7 bases line up with TRBD2. The CDR3 length is 18 residues. V trimming: 3 bases; J trimming: 0 bases; junction bases outside the gene matches: 11. Germline V gene lookup returns CDR1 WNHNN and CDR2 SYGVQD (reference sequence).

CDR3: CATSEGAGYGYTF. The CDR3 region has the DNA TGTGCCACCAGTGAGGGGGCCGGCTATGGCTACACCTTC. This rearrangement joins TRBV24-1 to TRBJ1-2, with a weak D call TRBD1 (6 bases). The CDR3 has 13 amino acids. The germline V and J ends were trimmed by 4 bases and 4 bases, with 9 bases remaining between them. CDR1 is KGHDR and CDR2 is SFDVKD in the germline V gene.

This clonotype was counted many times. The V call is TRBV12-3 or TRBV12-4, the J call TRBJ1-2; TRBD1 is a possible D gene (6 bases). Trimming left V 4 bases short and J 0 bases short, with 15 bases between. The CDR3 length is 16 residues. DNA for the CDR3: TGTGCCAGCAGTTGGGGACACCTCAATGCTAACTATGGCTACACCTTC. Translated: CASSWGHLNANYGYTF.

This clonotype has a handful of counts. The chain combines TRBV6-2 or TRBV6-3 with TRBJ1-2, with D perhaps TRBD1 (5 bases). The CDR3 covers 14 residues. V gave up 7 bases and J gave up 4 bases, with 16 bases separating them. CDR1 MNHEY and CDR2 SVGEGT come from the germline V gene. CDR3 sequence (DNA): TGTGCCAGCACCCCGGCGGGCAGGGTCTATGGCTACACCTTC. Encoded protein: CASTPAGRVYGYTF.

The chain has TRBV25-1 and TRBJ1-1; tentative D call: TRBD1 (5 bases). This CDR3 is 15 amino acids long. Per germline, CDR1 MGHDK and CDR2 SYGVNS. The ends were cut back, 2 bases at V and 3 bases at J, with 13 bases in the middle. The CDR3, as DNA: TGTGCCAGCAGTGAAAGGGGAAATTGGGACACTGAAGCTTTCTTT. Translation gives CASSERGNWDTEAFF.

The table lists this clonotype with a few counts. The CDR3 protein is CASSLGAGTGVGNEQFF. The CDR3 region has the DNA TGTGCCAGCAGCTTGGGGGCCGGGACAGGGGTGGGGAATGAGCAGTTCTTC. V gene TRBV5-6 combines with J gene TRBJ2-1; 10 nucleotides line up with TRBD1. Germline-derived CDR1 and CDR2 are SGHDT and YYEEEE. CDR3 length equals 17 residues. The V gene end was trimmed by 0 bases and the J gene end by 7 bases; junction bases not matched to a gene: 10.

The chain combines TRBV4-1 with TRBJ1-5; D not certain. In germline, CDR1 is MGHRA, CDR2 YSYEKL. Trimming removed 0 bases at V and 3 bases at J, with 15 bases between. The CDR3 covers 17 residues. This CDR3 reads CASSQEVSRVYNQPQHF. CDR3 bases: TGCGCCAGCAGCCAAGAGGTCAGTAGGGTATACAATCAGCCCCAGCATTTT.

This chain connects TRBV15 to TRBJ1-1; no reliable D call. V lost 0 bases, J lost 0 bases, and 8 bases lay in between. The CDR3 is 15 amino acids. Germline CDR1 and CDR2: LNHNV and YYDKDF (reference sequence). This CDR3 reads CATSRDRQLNTEAFF. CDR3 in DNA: TGTGCCACCAGCAGAGATCGGCAGTTGAACACTGAAGCTTTCTTT.

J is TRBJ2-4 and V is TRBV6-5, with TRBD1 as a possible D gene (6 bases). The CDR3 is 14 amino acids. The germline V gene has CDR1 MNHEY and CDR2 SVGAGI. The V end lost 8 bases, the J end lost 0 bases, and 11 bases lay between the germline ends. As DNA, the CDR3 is TGTGCCAGCGTTGACAGGTTAGCCAAAAACATTCAGTACTTC. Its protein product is CASVDRLAKNIQYF.

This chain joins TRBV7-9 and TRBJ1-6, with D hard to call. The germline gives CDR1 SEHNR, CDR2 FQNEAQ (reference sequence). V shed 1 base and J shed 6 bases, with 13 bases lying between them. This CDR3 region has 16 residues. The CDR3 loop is CASSLGAQQFNSPLHF. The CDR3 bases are TGTGCCAGCAGCTTAGGAGCCCAGCAATTTAATTCACCCCTCCACTTT.

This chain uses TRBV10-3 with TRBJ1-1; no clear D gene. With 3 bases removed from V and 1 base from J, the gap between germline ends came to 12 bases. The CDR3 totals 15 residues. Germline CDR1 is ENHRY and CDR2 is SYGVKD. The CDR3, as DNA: TGTGCCATCAGTGATCTGGACGTTCGGAACACTGAAGCTTTCTTT. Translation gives CAISDLDVRNTEAFF.

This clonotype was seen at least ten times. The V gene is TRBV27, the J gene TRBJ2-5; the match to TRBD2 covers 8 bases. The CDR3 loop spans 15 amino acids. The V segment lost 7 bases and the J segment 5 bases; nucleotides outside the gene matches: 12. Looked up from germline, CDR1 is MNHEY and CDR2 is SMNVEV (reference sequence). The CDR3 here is CASNWSGGRRETQYF. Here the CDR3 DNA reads TGTGCCAGCAACTGGAGCGGGGGAAGGCGGGAGACCCAGTACTTC.

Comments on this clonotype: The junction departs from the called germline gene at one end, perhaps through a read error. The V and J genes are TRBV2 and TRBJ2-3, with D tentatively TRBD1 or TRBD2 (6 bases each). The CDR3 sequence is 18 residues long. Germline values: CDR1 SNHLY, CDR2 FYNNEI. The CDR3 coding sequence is TGTACCAGCAGTTTAAGGGGGGCTGATTCTGTCGGCACAGATACGCAGTATTTT. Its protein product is CTSSLRGADSVGTDTQYF.

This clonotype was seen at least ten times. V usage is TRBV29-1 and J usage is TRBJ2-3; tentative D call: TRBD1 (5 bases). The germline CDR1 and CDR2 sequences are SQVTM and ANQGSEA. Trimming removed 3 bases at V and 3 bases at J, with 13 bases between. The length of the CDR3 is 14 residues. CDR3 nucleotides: TGCAGCGTTGATAAAGGGGCTACGACAGATACGCAGTATTTT. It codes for CSVDKGATTDTQYF.

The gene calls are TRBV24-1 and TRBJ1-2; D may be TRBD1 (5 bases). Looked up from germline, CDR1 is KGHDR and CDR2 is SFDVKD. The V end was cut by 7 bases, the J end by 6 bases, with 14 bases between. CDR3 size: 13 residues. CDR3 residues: CATRAAGSDGYTF. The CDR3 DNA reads TGTGCCACCAGAGCCGCAGGGTCCGATGGCTACACCTTC.

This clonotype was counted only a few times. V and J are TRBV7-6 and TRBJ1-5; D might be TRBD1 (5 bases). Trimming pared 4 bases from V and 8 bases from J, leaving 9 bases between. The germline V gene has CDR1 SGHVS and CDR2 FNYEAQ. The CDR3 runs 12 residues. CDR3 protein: CASSSGGEPQHF. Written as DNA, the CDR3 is TGTGCCAGCAGCTCGGGGGGGGAGCCCCAGCATTTT.

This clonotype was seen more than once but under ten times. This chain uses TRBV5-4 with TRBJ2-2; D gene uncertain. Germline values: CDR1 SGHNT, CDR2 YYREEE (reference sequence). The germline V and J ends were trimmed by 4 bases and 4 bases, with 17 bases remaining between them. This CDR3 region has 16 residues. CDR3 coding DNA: TGTGCCAGCAGCCACTGGCAGCCGTCGGGCACCGGGGAGCTGTTTTTT. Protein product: CASSHWQPSGTGELFF.